This TCR beta chain derives from a study of T-cell reconstitution after alpha-beta-depleted transplantation in children. This CDR3 region has 15 residues. CDR1 and CDR2 (germline): SGHTA, FQGNSA. Germline trimming cut 7 bases from V and 2 bases from J; bases unmatched to any gene: 8. This clonotype was detected ten times or more. The antigen remains unidentified. Study-wide results and caveats: Reportedly, roughly two months post-transplant, alpha-beta T cells arose from several hundred expanded graft clones. Newly produced T cells mostly accounted for T-cell counts and diversity one year post-transplant. Elevated TCRbeta diversity at day 60 was traced, in some patients, to surviving recipient T cells and thymic progenitors.

Preparation of the TCRbeta library involved a method that used unique molecular identifiers. TCRdb used MiXCR to reprocess the PCR reads, holding one entry per CDR3 protein. The data contain about 170,000 distinct CDR3 sequences, 11% of them seen just once; the ten biggest clones take up roughly 13%. The chain recombines TRBV7-2 with TRBJ2-3; 8 nucleotides agree with TRBD1. The receptor was derived from a boy younger than 10 with acute myeloid leukemia, due to receive a stem cell transplant. Here the sequenced sample was PBMCs, taken before TCRalphabeta/CD19-depleted stem cell transplant. As DNA, the CDR3 is TGTGCCAGCACCCCGGACAGGGAACCCACAGATACGCAGTATTTT. Translation gives CASTPDREPTDTQYF.